This paragraph covers one T cell receptor beta chain sequence. Its target is not known. This specimen comes from a study of Ad26.COV2.S vaccination and SARS-CoV-2 variants. Study details: The trial was COV1001 and the donor's arm was Ad26.COV2.S. Study-wide results and caveats: Total responses of T cells may have been underestimated by the analyses of TCR breadth and depth.

Sequencing used immunoSEQ multiplex PCR; TCRdb keeps in-frame clones, though not all of them. This table holds fewer than 400,000 clones, around 89% found once. Treatment described: around 19 received Ad26.COV2.S at low or high dose, single or two shots; 5 received placebo; per-sample allocation not given. Repertoires come from day 63 after the first vaccine or placebo injection. Recruitment in Boston yielded a donor of adult age, 18-55 years. The input for sequencing was peripheral blood, taken in a trial of Ad26.COV2.S vaccine versus placebo. This sequence originates from a person aged 18-65 years who received the Ad26.COV2.S COVID-19 vaccine or a placebo.

CDR3 sequence (DNA): TGTGCCAGCAGCCTGGGGACTGGTGGGGCCAACGTCCTGACTTTC. Protein sequence: CASSLGTGGANVLTF. The chain joins TRBV3-1 (or the pseudogene TRBV3-2) to TRBJ2-6; D perhaps matches TRBD2 (6 bases). This CDR3 region has 15 residues. V lost 4 bases and J lost 3, with 10 bases in between. Germline V lookup: CDR1 LGHDT, CDR2 YNNKEL (reference sequence).